The 4 T cell receptor beta chains below were found in one sample sequenced in a study of CD4 T cells in relation to SARS-CoV-2 and coronaviruses. The unexposed donors gave CD4+ T cells in about 2011-2018, prior to COVID-19. Produced via immunoSEQ multiplex PCR; TCRdb's table is partial and in-frame only. The sample has about 64,000 clones, about 95% seen once; the top ten hold approximately 0.15%. Sequences were obtained from naive CD4+ T cells from PBMCs. This sample's subset: naive CD4+ T cells isolated by negative enrichment. These receptors were collected from a human donor in good health.

This chain uses TRBV18 with TRBJ1-2, with TRBD1 matching over 8 bases. V lost 4 bases, J lost 4 bases, and 2 bases stayed unmatched. Per germline, CDR1 KGHSH and CDR2 LQKENI. The CDR3 length is 13 residues. The DNA for the CDR3 is TGTGCCAGCTCACTCGGGACAGGCTATGGCTACACCTTC. Amino acid sequence: CASSLGTGYGYTF.

The CDR3 reads CASSQEIVVAKNIQYF. CDR3 DNA: TGTGCCAGCAGCCAAGAAATCGTGGTGGCCAAAAACATTCAGTACTTC. V is TRBV3-1 (or the pseudogene TRBV3-2) and J is TRBJ2-4; D unclear. The germline V gene has CDR1 LGHDT and CDR2 YNNKEL (reference sequence). This CDR3 region has 16 residues. V lost 0 bases and J lost 1, with 10 bases in between.

CDR3 nucleotide sequence: TGTGCCAGCAGCCTGGGCAGCTCCTACAATGAGCAGTTCTTC. It yields the protein CASSLGSSYNEQFF. This chain connects TRBV3-1 (or the pseudogene TRBV3-2) to TRBJ2-1; no clear D. Trimming removed 4 bases from V and 0 bases from J, with 7 bases in between. This CDR3 contains 14 residues. Germline V gene sequence: CDR1 LGHDT, CDR2 YNNKEL (reference sequence).

This chain joins TRBV19 and TRBJ1-5, with 8 nucleotides matching TRBD1. CDR1 is LNHDA and CDR2 is SQIVND in the germline V gene (reference sequence). The CDR3 contains 15 residues. The J segment lost 10 bases and the V segment lost 5 bases, leaving 13 bases of the junction unmatched. CDR3 sequence reads: CASSYPSAGGKPQHF. The CDR3 DNA follows: TGTGCCAGTAGTTACCCATCGGCAGGGGGCAAACCCCAGCATTTT.